The T cell receptor (beta chain) under discussion was sequenced for a study of cytomegalovirus exposure and HLA in healthy donors. Findings of the study overall: The study reported that TCR beta sequences accurately predicted HLA-A and HLA-B alleles in most subjects. Differences between HLA loci emerged in a later analysis of TCR association rates, with DRB1 most and HLA-C fewest.

Germline V gene data show CDR1 as LNHDA and CDR2 as SQIVND (reference sequence). This CDR3 region has 13 residues. Germline trimming cut 5 bases from V and 3 bases from J; bases unmatched to any gene: 4. To note about this clone: Its specificity is unknown.

A multiplex PCR was run with 60 Vbeta primers and 13 Jbeta primers. The method was immunoSEQ multiplex PCR; TCRdb's version includes in-frame clones alone and lacks a portion of them. The sample lists about 140,000 clones, more than 75% occurring once. V is TRBV19 and J is TRBJ2-7, with 7 bases lining up with TRBD1. Material: PBMCs. The source of this sequence is a female donor in good health and CMV-seronegative. The CDR3 loop is CASSRGQSYEQYF. The CDR3, as DNA: TGTGCCAGTAGTCGGGGACAGAGCTACGAGCAGTACTTC.